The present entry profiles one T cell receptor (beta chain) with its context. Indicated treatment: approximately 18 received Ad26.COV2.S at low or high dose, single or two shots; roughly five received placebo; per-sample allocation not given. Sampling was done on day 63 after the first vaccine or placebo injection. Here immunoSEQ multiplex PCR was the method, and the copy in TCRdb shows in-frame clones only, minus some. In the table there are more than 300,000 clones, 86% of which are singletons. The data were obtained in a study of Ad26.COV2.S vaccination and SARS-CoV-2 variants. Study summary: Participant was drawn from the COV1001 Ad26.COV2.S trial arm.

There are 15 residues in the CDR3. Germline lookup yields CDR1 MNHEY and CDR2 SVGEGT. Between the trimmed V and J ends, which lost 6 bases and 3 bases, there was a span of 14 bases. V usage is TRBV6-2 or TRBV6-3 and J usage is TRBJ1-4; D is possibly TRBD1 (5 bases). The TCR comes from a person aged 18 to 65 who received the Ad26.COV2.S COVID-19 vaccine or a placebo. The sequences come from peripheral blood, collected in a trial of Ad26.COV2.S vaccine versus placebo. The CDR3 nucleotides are TGTGCCAGCAGCCCGGAGGGGACCCCTAATGAAAAACTGTTTTTT. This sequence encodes CASSPEGTPNEKLFF.